Many counts were recorded for the clone carrying this T cell receptor (beta chain). J lost 2 bases, V lost 5 bases, and 5 bases had no gene match. Germline V CDR1 and CDR2: SGHTA, FQGNSA. CDR3 size: 15 residues. This entry is derived from a study of T-cell memory formation after mild COVID-19. TCRdb re-analysed the 5' RACE reads in MiXCR, keeping a single row per CDR3 protein. The sample includes roughly 310,000 distinct CDR3 sequences, roughly 15% of them seen just once. The receptor was derived from a man aged 18 to 30 who had mild COVID-19 (a few samples of this study predate the infection). Cell type and time point are not known. This rearrangement joins TRBV7-2 to TRBJ2-1, with TRBD2 identical over 8 bases. Sequencing was performed on PBMCs or a T cell subset sorted from them (not recorded which). CDR3 sequence (DNA): TGTGCCAGCAGCAAGACTAGCGACCCCTACAATGAGCAGTTCTTC. It codes for CASSKTSDPYNEQFF. Supplemented by reference TRBV7-2 and TRBJ2-1, the full variable domain reads GAGVSQSPSNKVTEKGKDVELRCDPISGHTALYWYRQSLGQGLEFLIYFQGNSAPDKSGLPSDRFSAERTGGSVSTLTIQRTQQEDSAVYLCASSKTSDPYNEQFFGPGTRLTVL.